Listed here are 14 T cell receptor beta chains from one sample, sequenced in a study of T cell clusters in autoimmune cytopenias. Multiplex touch-down PCR amplified TRB using TRB-A and TRB-B pools in one tube. Using the multiplex PCR reads, TCRdb records one entry per CDR3 protein without DNA. The listing records some 6,000 distinct CDR3 sequences. Each sample's input was roughly 230 ng genomic DNA, some 34,000 genome equivalents. The sequenced material came from peripheral blood. These receptors all stem from a human donor with an autoimmune cytopenia or autoimmune hepatitis (not recorded which).

The chain links TRBV6-1 to TRBJ2-7; TCRdb returns TRBD1, unconfirmable since there is no DNA. The CDR3 has 15 residues. Germline V gives CDR1 MNHNS, CDR2 SASEGT. The CDR3 spells CASSDYNRGTYEQYF.

The chain joins TRBV28 to TRBJ2-2; TCRdb returns TRBD1, unconfirmable since there is no DNA. Germline CDR1 reads MDHEN; CDR2 reads SYDVKM. The CDR3 is made up of 15 amino acids. CDR3 loop: CASRIAGLNTGELFF.

This chain uses TRBV12-3 or TRBV12-4 with TRBJ2-7. The CDR3 sequence is 13 residues long. CDR3 sequence reads: CASSFYRNYEQYF.

J is TRBJ1-2 and V is TRBV20-1; lacking DNA, the TRBD1 call made by TCRdb goes unchecked. CDR1 and CDR2 (germline): DFQATT, SNEGSKA (reference sequence). This CDR3 is 13 amino acids long. This CDR3 is CSAPGGSGYGYTF.

The chain combines TRBV20-1 with TRBJ2-7; TCRdb's D call of TRBD2 is untestable without DNA. The V gene's germline CDR1 is DFQATT and CDR2 SNEGSKA (reference sequence). The CDR3 is 14 amino acids. The CDR3 sequence: CSARELGGGPEQYF.

This clonotype is identified as medium-sized (0.01 to 0.1%) from frequency. The CDR3 here is CASSESVYEQYF. The rearrangement links TRBV6-1 to TRBJ2-7. Germline loops: CDR1 MNHNS, CDR2 SASEGT. The CDR3 length is 12 residues.

By frequency, this clonotype is medium-sized. The chain links TRBV30 to TRBJ1-6. This CDR3 has 12 amino acids. Germline CDR1 GTSNPN, CDR2 SVGIG (reference sequence). The CDR3 loop is CAWSQNNSPLHF.

This clonotype registers medium-sized (0.01 to 0.1%) by frequency. The CDR3 here is CATSRAGGTRPYEQYF. V and J are TRBV15 and TRBJ2-7; TCRdb's D gene call, TRBD2, goes unchecked for lack of DNA. This CDR3 has 16 amino acids. Germline-derived CDR1 and CDR2 are LNHNV and YYDKDF (reference sequence).

In terms of frequency, this clonotype is medium-sized. V and J are TRBV27 and TRBJ2-7; TCRdb picks TRBD1, but there is no DNA to check that call. CDR3 length: 15 residues. Germline V gene data show CDR1 as MNHEY and CDR2 as SMNVEV (reference sequence). The CDR3 reads CASSSLAGTGYEQYF.

The V and J genes are TRBV7-9 and TRBJ1-1. The germline CDR1 and CDR2 sequences are SEHNR and FQNEAQ (reference sequence). The CDR3 covers 13 residues. The chain's CDR3 is CASTRGRNTEAFF.

This clonotype is called medium-sized based on its frequency. V gene TRBV30 combines with J gene TRBJ1-6; TCRdb's D gene call, TRBD1, goes unchecked for lack of DNA. This CDR3 spans 15 amino acids. The V gene's germline CDR1 is GTSNPN and CDR2 SVGIG (reference sequence). CDR3: CAWSDGPGDSSPLHF. Combining the CDR3 with reference TRBV30 and TRBJ1-6 gives the whole variable domain SQTIHQWPATLVQPVGSPLSLECTVEGTSNPNLYWYRQAAGRGLQLLFYSVGIGQISSEVPQNLSASRPQDRQFILSSKKLLLSDSGFYLCAWSDGPGDSSPLHFGNGTRLTVT.

According to its frequency, this clonotype is medium-sized. The genes are TRBV5-4 and TRBJ1-2; TCRdb's D call of TRBD1 is untestable without DNA. This CDR3 has 15 residues. Germline V gene data show CDR1 as SGHNT and CDR2 as YYREEE (reference sequence). CDR3 amino acids: CASSLSQGYNYGYTF.

Measured by frequency, this clonotype is medium-sized. The V and J genes are TRBV19 and TRBJ1-2; TCRdb reports TRBD1, a call that lacks DNA to check it against. The germline CDR1 and CDR2 sequences are LNHDA and SQIVND (reference sequence). This CDR3 has 15 amino acids. CDR3 region: CASSILGTRNYGYTF.

This sequence joins TRBV6-5 and TRBJ1-5; TCRdb gives TRBD1 as the D gene, but with no DNA this cannot be confirmed. The CDR3 consists of 15 residues. Germline CDR1 and CDR2: MNHEY and SVGAGI. Here the CDR3 reads CASSEGRASNQPQHF.